One sample yielded the 5 T cell receptor beta chains listed below, sequenced in a study of shared clonotypes between healthy human individuals. Generated by immunoSEQ multiplex PCR, the TCRdb table keeps only in-frame clones and is missing some. The profile shows more than 500,000 clones, 95% to 97% of them singletons. The sample consisted of naive CD4+ T cells sorted from blood. Subset: CD45RA+ positively selected. These receptors were taken from a woman younger than 45 in good health.

This sequence joins TRBV2 and TRBJ1-5; D uncertain. Trimming cost V 7 bases and J 2 bases, with 18 bases left between them. The germline V gene encodes CDR1 SNHLY and CDR2 FYNNEI. This CDR3 contains 16 residues. The CDR3 DNA follows: TGTGCCAGCATCAGAACCAGGTCCGACGGCAATCAGCCCCAGCATTTT. Translated: CASIRTRSDGNQPQHF.

J is TRBJ2-6 and V is TRBV9, with D hard to call. Trimming took 3 bases from V and 1 from J, leaving 17 bases between them. CDR1 and CDR2 (germline): SGDLS, YYNGEE. The CDR3 extends over 18 amino acids. CDR3 nucleotide sequence: TGTGCCAGCAGCGCGAAAGGACCGGTCAGGTCTGGGGCCAACGTCCTGACTTTC. Translated, it gives CASSAKGPVRSGANVLTF.

The rearrangement uses TRBV6-6 and TRBJ2-2; 7 positions match TRBD1. The germline gives CDR1 MNHNY, CDR2 SVGAGI (reference sequence). The CDR3 is 16 amino acids. With 2 bases clipped from V and 6 bases from J, the junction kept 9 bases outside the gene matches. Written as DNA, the CDR3 is TGTGCCAGCAGTTACAGAACAAGGGGGCAGGCCGGGGAGCTGTTTTTT. Its translation: CASSYRTRGQAGELFF.

The chain uses TRBV5-1 and TRBJ1-2; D call uncertain. CDR3 length: 16 amino acids. The V gene's germline CDR1 is SGHRS and CDR2 YFSETQ. V gave up 0 bases and J gave up 1 base, with 13 bases separating them. CDR3 DNA sequence: TGCGCCAGCAGCTTGGAGGGCCCGGGCCTTAACTATGGCTACACCTTC. It translates to CASSLEGPGLNYGYTF.

The chain carries TRBV5-1 and TRBJ2-1; 12 positions agree with TRBD2. From germline, CDR1 is SGHRS and CDR2 YFSETQ. This CDR3 is 14 amino acids long. V was pared by 4 bases and J by 6 bases, with 2 bases of the junction left unmatched. The CDR3 loop is CASSLAGGTNEQFF. The CDR3 nucleotides read TGCGCCAGCAGCCTAGCGGGAGGGACCAATGAGCAGTTCTTC.